This passage covers 23 T cell receptor beta chains from one sample sequenced in a study of T cell responses to AZD1222 COVID-19 vaccine. Here immunoSEQ multiplex PCR was the method, and the copy in TCRdb shows in-frame clones only, minus some. The sample consists of roughly 93,000 clones, roughly 90% of them appearing once. The sequencing here drew on peripheral blood, taken on day 0 of MenACWY control vaccination. Receptors were obtained from an adult in good health.

This clone was seen just once. The chain has TRBV19 and TRBJ2-7; weak D call: TRBD1 (6 bases). The germline V and J ends were trimmed by 4 bases and 2 bases, with 15 bases remaining between them. The CDR3 is 15 residues long. Germline V lookup: CDR1 LNHDA, CDR2 SQIVND (reference sequence). DNA for the CDR3: TGTGCCAGTAGTAAATCTGACAGGAGGACCTACGAGCAGTACTTC. It encodes CASSKSDRRTYEQYF.

This chain connects TRBV5-5 to TRBJ2-7; TRBD1 matches 11 bases. The CDR3 is 16 amino acids. J gave up 4 bases and V 0 bases, and 6 bases lay outside the gene matches. CDR1 and CDR2 from the germline V gene are SGHKS and YYEKEE (reference sequence). The CDR3 coding sequence is TGTGCCAGCAGCTTGGGGGGACAGGGGGAAAGGTACGAGCAGTACTTC. Protein product: CASSLGGQGERYEQYF.

The chain links TRBV19 to TRBJ1-2; TRBD1 matches at 9 bases. Trimming cost V 1 base and J 9 bases; bases outside gene matches: 9. The germline gives CDR1 LNHDA, CDR2 SQIVND (reference sequence). This CDR3 spans 15 amino acids. The CDR3 DNA reads TGTGCCAGTAGTATAGCCCTCTTAGGGACAGGGCGCTACACCTTC. It specifies CASSIALLGTGRYTF.

The chain's CDR3 is CASSENLDPTEAFF. CDR3 nucleotide sequence: TGCGCCAGCAGTGAGAATCTTGATCCTACTGAAGCTTTCTTT. The genes are TRBV10-1 and TRBJ1-1; D unclear. This CDR3 has 14 residues. The germline gives CDR1 WNHNN, CDR2 SYGVQD (reference sequence). V was cut by 2 bases and J by 5 bases, with 12 bases left in between.

V is TRBV6-1 and J is TRBJ2-5; D ambiguous. The CDR3 runs 13 residues. Germline V gene sequence: CDR1 MNHNS, CDR2 SASEGT. V was shortened by 0 bases and J by 14 bases, with 16 bases between the two germline ends. This CDR3 is CASSEALPELDYF. CDR3 bases: TGTGCCAGCAGTGAAGCGCTTCCGGAGCTAGATTACTTC.

CDR3 sequence: CSVWTGAGNQPQHF. CDR3 in DNA: TGCAGCGTGTGGACAGGGGCCGGCAATCAGCCCCAGCATTTT. The genes are TRBV29-1 and TRBJ1-5; TRBD1 matches 9 bases. Losses at the gene ends were 6 bases for V and 2 bases for J; bases not matched to a gene: 5. This CDR3 has 14 amino acids. Germline V gives CDR1 SQVTM, CDR2 ANQGSEA.

The rearrangement uses TRBV2 and TRBJ1-3; TRBD1 matches at 8 bases. Per the germline V gene, CDR1 is SNHLY and CDR2 is FYNNEI. The V and J ends lost 6 bases and 4 bases, in that order; junction bases with no gene match: 8. There are 15 residues in the CDR3. The CDR3 sequence: CASSDTRDRGNTIYF. The CDR3 bases are TGTGCCAGCAGCGACACCCGGGACAGGGGAAACACCATATATTTT.

J is TRBJ2-1 and V is TRBV28, with 7 nucleotides matching TRBD2. J lost 0 bases, V lost 7 bases, and 0 bases had no gene match. Germline V CDR1 and CDR2: MDHEN, SYDVKM. This CDR3 has 13 amino acids. CDR3: CASTSGSYNEQFF. The CDR3, as DNA: TGTGCCAGCACTAGCGGCTCCTACAATGAGCAGTTCTTC.

This sequence joins TRBV5-1 and TRBJ1-4, with a weak D call TRBD1 (6 bases). The CDR3 totals 15 residues. The germline CDR1 and CDR2 sequences are SGHRS and YFSETQ. V lost 7 bases and J lost 0, with 13 bases in between. CDR3 protein: CASGRTAATNEKLFF. CDR3 DNA: TGCGCCAGCGGGCGGACAGCCGCAACTAATGAAAAACTGTTTTTT. The full variable domain, in which reference TRBV5-1 and TRBJ1-4 provide the parts outside the CDR3, is KAGVTQTPRYLIKTRGQQVTLSCSPISGHRSVSWYQQTPGQGLQFLFEYFSETQRNKGNFPGRFSGRQFSNSRSEMNVSTLELGDSALYLCASGRTAATNEKLFFGSGTQLSVL.

V is TRBV7-9 and J is TRBJ1-1; no definite D call. Germline values: CDR1 SEHNR, CDR2 FQNEAQ (reference sequence). The CDR3 loop spans 13 amino acids. Trimming took off 5 bases at V and 5 bases at J, with 12 bases between the two ends. Here the CDR3 reads CASSEGPGTEAFF. CDR3 DNA sequence: TGTGCCAGCAGCGAGGGCCCGGGGACTGAAGCTTTCTTT.

This sequence joins TRBV15 and TRBJ1-3; D not resolved. The germline CDR1 and CDR2 sequences are LNHNV and YYDKDF (reference sequence). Trimming took off 5 bases at V and 3 bases at J, with 8 bases between the two ends. CDR3 size: 13 residues. In DNA, the CDR3 is TGTGCCACCAGCGCGGCAGTTGGAAACACCATATATTTT. Translated: CATSAAVGNTIYF.

In this sample, this clone turned up once. The chain links TRBV5-1 to TRBJ1-4; D call uncertain. The V and J ends lost 4 bases and 5 bases respectively, with 12 bases between them. The CDR3 contains 14 residues. Germline values: CDR1 SGHRS, CDR2 YFSETQ. The CDR3 loop reads CASSAQTQNEKLFF. The CDR3 DNA is TGCGCCAGCAGCGCACAGACCCAGAATGAAAAACTGTTTTTT.

This clone was seen a few times. CDR3 sequence (DNA): TGTGCCAGCAGCTTCGCCAGCAATCAGCCCCAGCATTTT. Translating gives CASSFASNQPQHF. The chain combines TRBV13 with TRBJ1-5; D remains ambiguous. The CDR3 totals 13 residues. With 3 bases removed from V and 1 base from J, the gap between germline ends came to 4 bases. Germline V gives CDR1 PRHDT, CDR2 FYEKMQ (reference sequence).

This chain uses TRBV29-1 with TRBJ1-1; no clear D. In germline, CDR1 is SQVTM, CDR2 ANQGSEA. Trimming left V 1 base short and J 0 bases short, with 6 bases between. This CDR3 has 13 residues. CDR3 DNA: TGCAGCGTTGAAGGGCGGTTGAACACTGAAGCTTTCTTT. It specifies CSVEGRLNTEAFF.

The gene calls are TRBV6-5 and TRBJ2-2; TRBD1 matches at 7 bases. The CDR3 contains 14 residues. Losses at the gene ends were 6 bases for V and 1 base for J; bases not matched to a gene: 2. Looked up from germline, CDR1 is MNHEY and CDR2 is SVGAGI. CDR3 DNA sequence: TGTGCCAGCAGGGGGACAGAGAACACCGGGGAGCTGTTTTTT. This translates into CASRGTENTGELFF.

The rearrangement uses TRBV10-1 and TRBJ2-2; 9 bases agree with TRBD1. Germline V gene sequence: CDR1 WNHNN, CDR2 SYGVQD (reference sequence). This CDR3 region has 14 residues. With V trimmed by 8 bases and J by 7 bases, 8 bases remained unmatched. The CDR3 spells CASVDRGEDGELFF. CDR3 DNA: TGCGCCAGCGTAGACAGGGGGGAGGACGGGGAGCTGTTTTTT.

V and J are TRBV6-2 or TRBV6-3 and TRBJ2-7, with TRBD2 matching over 14 bases. The germline V gene has CDR1 MNHEY and CDR2 SVGEGT. The junction had 8 bases not matched to a gene; V was cut back by 4 bases and J by 0 bases. CDR3 length: 18 amino acids. The CDR3 region is CASSSERLAGGPSYEQYF. The CDR3 region has the DNA TGTGCCAGCAGTTCCGAACGACTAGCGGGGGGGCCCTCCTACGAGCAGTACTTC.

The chain recombines TRBV29-1 with TRBJ2-5; no definite D call. The V end was cut by 7 bases, the J end by 2 bases, with 8 bases between. CDR1 is SQVTM, CDR2 ANQGSEA, per germline. The CDR3 sequence is 11 residues long. The CDR3 here is CSERSQETQYF. DNA for the CDR3: TGCAGCGAGAGATCACAAGAGACCCAGTACTTC.

The chain links TRBV7-8 to TRBJ1-3, with D hard to call. This CDR3 spans 17 amino acids. Germline V lookup: CDR1 SGHVS, CDR2 FQNEAQ. V was clipped by 5 bases and J by 3 bases, with 20 bases between them. The CDR3: CASSPEGRLYSGNTIYF. The CDR3 region has the DNA TGTGCCAGCAGCCCGGAAGGGCGGCTTTATAGTGGAAACACCATATATTTT.

In nucleotides, the CDR3 is TGTGCCAGCAGCCTGACAGGGGATGGCTACACCTTC. Its translation: CASSLTGDGYTF. The chain has TRBV7-9 and TRBJ1-2, with 8 bases identical to TRBD1. Germline CDR1 reads SEHNR; CDR2 reads FQNEAQ (reference sequence). J lost 6 bases, V lost 5 bases, and 2 bases had no gene match. CDR3 length equals 12 residues.

This clone was detected once. The chain combines TRBV28 with TRBJ2-7; possibly TRBD1 or TRBD2 for D (5 bases each). Trimming removed 5 bases at V and 7 bases at J, with 15 bases between. CDR3 length: 13 residues. Per the germline V gene, CDR1 is MDHEN and CDR2 is SYDVKM. This CDR3 reads CASSHQWGWEQYF. The DNA for the CDR3 is TGTGCCAGCAGTCATCAATGGGGGTGGGAGCAGTACTTC.

The chain joins TRBV28 to TRBJ2-7; D possibly matches TRBD1 or TRBD2 (5 bases each). The V gene lost 5 bases and the J gene lost 5 bases, with 13 bases spanning the gap. The CDR3 is 13 amino acids. Germline V lookup: CDR1 MDHEN, CDR2 SYDVKM. The CDR3 loop reads CASSVSRDHEQYF. For the CDR3, the DNA is TGTGCCAGCAGTGTCTCCAGGGACCACGAGCAGTACTTC.

This sequence joins TRBV28 and TRBJ2-3; perhaps TRBD1 as D (5 bases). CDR1 is MDHEN and CDR2 is SYDVKM in the germline V gene. With 3 bases removed from V and 6 bases from J, the gap between germline ends came to 16 bases. This CDR3 comprises 15 residues. In DNA form, the CDR3 reads TGTGCCAGCAGTTTGGGGCCAGGTGGTTCGGATACGCAGTATTTT. Its protein is CASSLGPGGSDTQYF.